These 14 T cell receptor beta chains share one sample of origin, sequenced in a study of T cell responses to AZD1222 COVID-19 vaccine. TCRdb's copy holds only in-frame clones and misses some; the assay was immunoSEQ multiplex PCR. Among about 110,000 clones listed, around 94% were seen once. This specimen consisted of peripheral blood, obtained on day 0 of AZD1222 vaccination. The receptor source for this set is an adult in good health.

V gene TRBV20-1 combines with J gene TRBJ1-1; D is undetermined. Germline V gives CDR1 DFQATT, CDR2 SNEGSKA (reference sequence). This CDR3 has 11 residues. Here the CDR3 reads CSRGKNTEAFF. The CDR3 DNA sequence: TGCAGCCGGGGTAAGAACACTGAAGCTTTCTTT.

This rearrangement joins TRBV7-3 to TRBJ1-2; unclear D gene. Trimming cost V 5 bases and J 4 bases, with 23 bases left between them. The CDR3 has 17 residues. Germline V gene sequence: CDR1 SGHTA, CDR2 FQGTGA. In DNA form, the CDR3 reads TGTGCCAGCAGCCCCCAAGCTGGCCCCCTAGGTAGCTATGGCTACACCTTC. Amino acid sequence: CASSPQAGPLGSYGYTF.

The chain joins TRBV20-1 to TRBJ2-7, with D unresolved. CDR1 is DFQATT and CDR2 is SNEGSKA in the germline V gene (reference sequence). CDR3 length equals 11 residues. With 6 bases removed from V and 3 bases from J, the gap between germline ends came to 9 bases. CDR3: CSAVLGYEQYF. The DNA of the CDR3 is TGCAGTGCGGTCCTAGGCTACGAGCAGTACTTC.

The rearrangement links TRBV4-3 to TRBJ1-2, with D perhaps TRBD1 (6 bases). CDR3 length equals 16 residues. Germline V CDR1 and CDR2: LGHNA, YSLEER. The ends were cut back, 3 bases at V and 1 base at J, with 15 bases in the middle. CDR3 DNA sequence: TGCGCCAGCAGCCATACATCGGACAGAAGTAACTATGGCTACACCTTC. Translation gives CASSHTSDRSNYGYTF.

This sequence joins TRBV15 and TRBJ2-5, with a possible D match to TRBD2 (6 bases). Trimming stripped 1 base from V and 5 bases from J, with 14 bases between. CDR1 and CDR2 (germline): LNHNV, YYDKDF (reference sequence). The CDR3 contains 15 residues. The CDR3 DNA reads as TGTGCCACCAGCAGAGGAGTTGGTGGAGGGGAGACCCAGTACTTC. Translated: CATSRGVGGGETQYF.

This sequence joins TRBV27 and TRBJ1-1; a possible D gene is TRBD1 (5 bases). Germline lookup yields CDR1 MNHEY and CDR2 SMNVEV (reference sequence). The V and J ends lost 6 bases and 0 bases respectively, with 17 bases between them. CDR3 length: 16 residues. The CDR3 is CASSYSGGSVNTEAFF. For the CDR3, the DNA is TGTGCCAGCAGCTACAGCGGGGGGAGTGTGAACACTGAAGCTTTCTTT.

The chain carries TRBV28 and TRBJ2-7, with TRBD2 matching 11 bases. The CDR3 contains 15 residues. Germline trimming cut 8 bases from V and 2 bases from J; bases unmatched to any gene: 8. The germline CDR1 and CDR2 sequences are MDHEN and SYDVKM. CDR3 nucleotide sequence: TGTGCCAGCTCTATTAGCGGGAGGGTCCCCTACGAGCAGTACTTC. Its translation is CASSISGRVPYEQYF.

The chain uses TRBV7-2 and TRBJ2-1, with 10 nucleotides matching TRBD1. CDR3 length: 14 residues. CDR1 is SGHTA and CDR2 is FQGNSA in the germline V gene. J gave up 8 bases and V 4 bases, and 5 bases lay outside the gene matches. DNA for the CDR3: TGTGCCAGCAGCTCGGGACAGGGGTTCGATGAGCAGTTCTTC. It is translated as CASSSGQGFDEQFF.

This chain connects TRBV29-1 to TRBJ1-1; 9 bases are a match to TRBD1. Trimming removed 4 bases from V and 3 bases from J; junction bases left unmatched: 3. There are 13 residues in the CDR3. In germline, CDR1 is SQVTM, CDR2 ANQGSEA. The CDR3 DNA reads TGCAGCGTTGGGGGACAGGGTGACACTGAAGCTTTCTTT. Its protein is CSVGGQGDTEAFF.

This clone was seen only a few times. This rearrangement joins TRBV7-9 to TRBJ2-7; TRBD1 is a possible D gene (6 bases). Germline V lookup: CDR1 SEHNR, CDR2 FQNEAQ (reference sequence). The CDR3 length is 16 residues. Trimming took 1 base from V and 4 from J, leaving 17 bases between them. CDR3: CASSLVSLGQPYEQYF. CDR3 nucleotides: TGTGCCAGCAGCTTAGTCTCTTTGGGACAACCTTACGAGCAGTACTTC. The entire variable domain, with the rest obtained from reference TRBV7-9 and TRBJ2-7, is as follows: DTGVSQNPRHKITKRGQNVTFRCDPISEHNRLYWYRQTLGQGPEFLTYFQNEAQLEKSRLLSDRFSAERPKGSFSTLEIQRTEQGDSAMYLCASSLVSLGQPYEQYFGPGTRLTVT.

In its sample, this clone was seen once. The gene calls are TRBV12-5 and TRBJ1-1; D not certain. CDR1 and CDR2 from the germline V gene are LGHNT and FRNRAP. V lost 2 bases to trimming and J lost 5 bases, with 9 bases between them. There are 13 residues in the CDR3. CDR3 sequence (DNA): TGTGCTAGTGGTTTGTGGGCACGAACTGAAGCTTTCTTT. Its translation: CASGLWARTEAFF.

The chain couples TRBV19 to TRBJ1-2; D is uncertain. The CDR3 is 12 residues long. Germline loops: CDR1 LNHDA, CDR2 SQIVND (reference sequence). Trimming took 7 bases from V and 1 from J, leaving 7 bases between them. CDR3 sequence (DNA): TGTGCCAGTATGAACAGTAACTATGGCTACACCTTC. Translated, it gives CASMNSNYGYTF. Supplemented by reference TRBV19 and TRBJ1-2, the full variable domain reads DGGITQSPKYLFRKEGQNVTLSCEQNLNHDAMYWYRQDPGQGLRLIYYSQIVNDFQKGDIAEGYSVSREKKESFPLTVTSAQKNPTAFYLCASMNSNYGYTFGSGTRLTVV.

This rearrangement joins TRBV2 to TRBJ1-4; 11 nucleotides line up with TRBD1. Trimming cost V 4 bases and J 7 bases; bases outside gene matches: 8. Germline V CDR1 and CDR2: SNHLY, FYNNEI. CDR3 length: 16 residues. CDR3 region: CASSVVPGQGGEKLFF. Written as DNA, the CDR3 is TGTGCCAGCAGTGTCGTACCGGGACAGGGGGGTGAAAAACTGTTTTTT.

This clone was detected once. This chain joins TRBV6-1 and TRBJ1-2; no definite D call. The CDR3 runs to 13 residues. Trimming took 1 base from V and 8 from J, leaving 11 bases between them. CDR1 is MNHNS and CDR2 is SASEGT in the germline V gene. CDR3 protein: CASSEDSLFGYTF. The CDR3 nucleotides read TGTGCCAGCAGTGAAGACAGCTTGTTCGGCTACACCTTC.